A selection of T cell receptor beta chains follows, all from one sample in a study of CD8 T cells in ankylosing spondylitis. Each CDR3 protein is one row after TCRdb ran MiXCR on the 5' RACE reads. Among 200,000 to 250,000 distinct CDR3 sequences listed, about 11% were seen once. The sequenced material came from blood, either unsorted or a sorted T cell fraction (not recorded which). The receptors were sampled from a male donor with ankylosing spondylitis or in good health (not recorded which). Both conserved end residues are part of each CDR3. The D gene is left open where the match is weak. Some rows mark clone size as missing; the rest say once, few, many or name a class of expanded clone.

J gene | clone size | D gene | V gene | CDR3 protein | CDR3 DNA
TRBJ2-5 | many | . | TRBV5-1 | CASSLGITGKETQYF | TGCGCCAGCAGCTTGGGTATAACGGGGAAAGAGACCCAGTACTTC
TRBJ2-1 | few | . | TRBV5-1 | CASREYNEQFF | TGCGCCAGTCGGGAATACAATGAGCAGTTCTTC
TRBJ1-6 | many | . | TRBV12-3/TRBV12-4 | CASSSDSDLSPLHF | TGTGCCAGCAGCTCGGACAGTGACTTATCGCCCCTCCACTTT
TRBJ2-1 | many | . | TRBV20-1 | CSALGLSYNEQFF | TGCAGTGCATTGGGACTCTCCTACAATGAGCAGTTCTTC
TRBJ2-7 | many | . | TRBV7-6 | CASSLEGLTEQYF | TGTGCCAGCAGCTTAGAGGGATTGACCGAGCAGTACTTC
TRBJ2-1 | many | TRBD2 | TRBV5-1 | CASSLKAGGPGEQFF | TGCGCCAGCAGCTTAAAAGCGGGGGGGCCTGGAGAGCAGTTCTTC
TRBJ2-5 | few | . | TRBV28 | CASSSSGETQYF | TGTGCCAGCAGTTCATCAGGAGAGACCCAGTACTTC
TRBJ2-7 | many | . | TRBV7-8 | CASSLVQIPYEQYF | TGTGCCAGCAGCTTAGTACAGATACCCTACGAGCAGTACTTC
TRBJ2-7 | many | . | TRBV7-9 | CASSLVAGANEQYF | TGTGCCAGCAGCTTAGTGGCAGGAGCCAACGAGCAGTACTTC
TRBJ1-6 | many | TRBD1 | TRBV28 | CASSAGTGVSPLHF | TGTGCCAGCAGCGCCGGGACAGGGGTTTCACCCCTCCACTTT
TRBJ1-4 | few | TRBD1 | TRBV5-1 | CASSMGQGANEKLFF | TGCGCCAGCAGCATGGGACAGGGGGCGAATGAAAAACTGTTTTTT
TRBJ1-2 | . | . | TRBV9 | CASSVDAGPDGDTF | TGTGCCAGCAGCGTAGACGCAGGTCCGGATGGCGACACCTTC
TRBJ2-6 | many | . | TRBV24-1 | CATSESGTAGANVLTF | TGTGCCACCAGTGAGTCAGGAACGGCTGGGGCCAACGTCCTGACTTTC
TRBJ1-2 | many | . | TRBV11-2 | CASSLDDRKGGGYTF | TGTGCCAGCAGCTTAGATGACAGGAAGGGCGGCGGCTACACCTTC
TRBJ1-5 | many | . | TRBV7-8 | CASSTRQDQPQHF | TGTGCCAGCAGCACCAGACAGGATCAGCCCCAGCATTTT
TRBJ2-7 | few | TRBD1 | TRBV29-1 | CSATGTGDGEQYF | TGCAGCGCAACCGGGACAGGGGATGGCGAGCAGTACTTC